Listed below are T cell receptor beta chains from one sample, sequenced in a study of identical twins. TCRdb ran MiXCR on the 5' RACE reads and lists one entry per CDR3 protein. The profile shows roughly 250,000 distinct CDR3 sequences, roughly 7% of them singletons. This sample also appeared in a second study, on yellow fever vaccine responses in identical twins.

The specimen was memory (CD45RO+) T cells sorted from blood. The receptors were gathered from a woman between 18 and 29 years old in good health. CDR3s include the opening cysteine and the closing phenylalanine or tryptophan. The order of the fields is V gene, J gene, D gene, clone size, CDR3 protein, CDR3 DNA. A D gene is named only where the DNA matches it firmly. Clone size appears in some rows only: once, few, many, or a class for an expanded clone.

V: TRBV27
J: TRBJ2-2
D: -
size: -
CDR3: CSSSTRTAGELFF
DNA: TGTTCCAGCAGTACCAGAACAGCAGGGGAGCTGTTTTTT

V: TRBV24-1
J: TRBJ2-1
D: TRBD1
size: many
CDR3: CATTQGALKTNEQFF
DNA: TGTGCCACTACCCAGGGGGCCCTGAAAACTAATGAGCAGTTCTTC

V: TRBV28
J: TRBJ2-2
D: TRBD2
size: few
CDR3: CASSLSWRGGSHTGELFF
DNA: TGTGCCAGCAGTTTATCATGGCGGGGAGGGTCCCACACCGGGGAGCTGTTTTTT

V: TRBV3-1
J: TRBJ1-5
D: -
size: -
CDR3: CASSQGGGQISNQPQHF
DNA: TGTGCCAGCAGCCAAGGCGGGGGGCAGATTAGCAATCAGCCCCAGCATTTT

V: TRBV20-1
J: TRBJ2-3
D: -
size: -
CDR3: CSARDRDGPADTQYF
DNA: TGCAGTGCTAGAGACCGGGACGGACCTGCAGATACGCAGTATTTT

V: TRBV3-1
J: TRBJ1-6
D: -
size: many
CDR3: CASSQDPDTRNSPLHF
DNA: TGTGCCAGCAGCCAAGATCCAGACACCAGAAATTCACCCCTCCACTTT

V: TRBV11-2
J: TRBJ2-1
D: TRBD1
size: -
CDR3: CASSSTGTGHNEQFF
DNA: TGTGCCAGCAGCAGCACCGGGACAGGACACAATGAGCAGTTCTTC

V: TRBV12-3/TRBV12-4
J: TRBJ1-3
D: -
size: few
CDR3: CASSSSPIPPSGNTIYF
DNA: TGTGCCAGCAGTTCCAGCCCAATTCCCCCCTCTGGAAACACCATATATTTT

V: TRBV29-1
J: TRBJ1-1
D: TRBD1
size: few
CDR3: CSTRGQGRTEAFF
DNA: TGCAGCACCCGGGGACAGGGGAGGACTGAAGCTTTCTTT

V: TRBV3-1
J: TRBJ1-5
D: -
size: few
CDR3: CASSPSGPAQPQHF
DNA: TGTGCCAGCAGCCCTAGCGGGCCGGCTCAGCCCCAGCATTTT

V: TRBV29-1
J: TRBJ2-3
D: -
size: many
CDR3: CSVVAGGTDTQYF
DNA: TGCAGCGTTGTTGCAGGGGGCACAGATACGCAGTATTTT

V: TRBV2
J: TRBJ2-5
D: -
size: few
CDR3: CASRGDLQETQYF
DNA: TGTGCCAGCAGGGGGGACTTACAAGAGACCCAGTACTTC

V: TRBV7-8
J: TRBJ1-1
D: -
size: -
CDR3: CASSLEHANTEAFF
DNA: TGTGCCAGCAGCTTAGAGCACGCGAACACTGAAGCTTTCTTT

V: TRBV6-4
J: TRBJ1-6
D: -
size: few
CDR3: CASSVRPGDSPLHF
DNA: TGTGCCAGCAGTGTAAGACCCGGGGATTCACCCCTCCACTTT

V: TRBV24-1
J: TRBJ2-7
D: -
size: -
CDR3: CATSDFGTSLQYF
DNA: TGTGCCACCAGTGATTTCGGGACATCTTTGCAGTACTTC

V: TRBV6-2/TRBV6-3
J: TRBJ2-2
D: TRBD2
size: many
CDR3: CASRLAGYTGELFF
DNA: TGTGCCAGCAGACTAGCGGGGTACACCGGGGAGCTGTTTTTT

V: TRBV27
J: TRBJ2-1
D: -
size: many
CDR3: CASSLYRGFTNEQFF
DNA: TGTGCCAGCAGTTTATACCGGGGGTTTACAAATGAGCAGTTCTTC